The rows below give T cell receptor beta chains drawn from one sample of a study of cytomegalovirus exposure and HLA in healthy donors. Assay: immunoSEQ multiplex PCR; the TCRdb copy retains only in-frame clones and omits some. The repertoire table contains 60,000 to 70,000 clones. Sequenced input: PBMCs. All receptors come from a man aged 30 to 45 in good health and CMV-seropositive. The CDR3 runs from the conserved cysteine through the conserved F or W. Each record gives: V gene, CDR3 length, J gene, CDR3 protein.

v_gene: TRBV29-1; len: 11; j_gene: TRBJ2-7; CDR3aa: CSVAALAEQYF
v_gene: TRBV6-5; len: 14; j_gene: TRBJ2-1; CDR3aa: CASSPLLRVNEQFF
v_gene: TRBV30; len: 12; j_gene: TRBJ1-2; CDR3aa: CALGGGNYGYTF
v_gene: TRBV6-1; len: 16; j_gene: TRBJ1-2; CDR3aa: CASSEARGQGNYGYTF
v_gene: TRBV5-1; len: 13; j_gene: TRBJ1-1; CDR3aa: CASSLAQGPEAFF
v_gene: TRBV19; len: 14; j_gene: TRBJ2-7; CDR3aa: CATTPGGGAYEQYF
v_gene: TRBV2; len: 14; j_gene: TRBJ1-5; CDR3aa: CASTEGDSNQPQHF
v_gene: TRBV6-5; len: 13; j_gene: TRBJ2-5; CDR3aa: CASRRGGGETQYF
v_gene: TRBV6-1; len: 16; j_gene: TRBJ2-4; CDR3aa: CASSAGQQLAKNIQYF
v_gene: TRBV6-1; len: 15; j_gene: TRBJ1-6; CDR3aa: CASSELDSYNSPLHF
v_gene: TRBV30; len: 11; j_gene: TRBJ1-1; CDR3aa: CAGGTDHEAFF
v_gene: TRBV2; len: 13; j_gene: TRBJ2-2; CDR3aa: CASSEQNTGELFF
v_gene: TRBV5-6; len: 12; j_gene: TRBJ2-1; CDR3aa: CASSLGQNEQFF